A single sample is the source of the 6 T cell receptor beta chains below, sequenced in a study of blood T cell repertoires in COVID-19 (dated by TCRdb to between 2020 and 2021). The protocol used for the library was the immunoSEQ multiplex PCR assay. TCRdb limited this immuneACCESS table to in-frame rearrangements with V and J called. A share of clones is missing; checked studies link under half to unresolved V genes, and the rest is unexplained. For this sample there are approximately 380,000 clones; about 85% appear just once. The biggest ten clones account for 3.5% to 4% of the sample. The sample was peripheral blood. Receptors originate from a woman between 18 and 30 years old with acute or convalescent COVID-19.

CDR3 loop: CASSWGGTGGEKLFF. The CDR3 DNA is TGCGCCAGCAGCTGGGGCGGGACAGGGGGTGAAAAACTGTTTTTT. The genes are TRBV5-1 and TRBJ1-4, with 11 bases matching TRBD1. Germline values: CDR1 SGHRS, CDR2 YFSETQ. V gave up 3 bases and J gave up 7 bases; unmatched junction bases: 5. CDR3 length equals 15 residues.

The rearrangement joins TRBV7-9 to TRBJ1-6; D ambiguous. Germline CDR1 reads SEHNR; CDR2 reads FQNEAQ (reference sequence). The V gene lost 7 bases and the J gene lost 9 bases, with 19 bases spanning the gap. This CDR3 is built from 15 residues. The DNA for the CDR3 is TGTGCCAGCACCCCCGGGAGGGAAGGGTTTTCACCCCTCCACTTT. This gives the protein CASTPGREGFSPLHF.

This chain connects TRBV5-5 to TRBJ1-4, with a tentative D call TRBD1 (5 bases). There are 14 residues in the CDR3. Between the trimmed V and J ends, which lost 0 bases and 6 bases, there was a span of 9 bases. Germline V gives CDR1 SGHKS, CDR2 YYEKEE (reference sequence). This CDR3 reads CASSLEGSHEKLFF. In nucleotides, the CDR3 is TGTGCCAGCAGCTTGGAGGGGTCGCATGAAAAACTGTTTTTT.

The chain employs TRBV7-6 and TRBJ2-7; TRBD1 matches at 9 bases. Germline V gives CDR1 SGHVS, CDR2 FNYEAQ. J gave up 3 bases and V 3 bases, and 9 bases lay outside the gene matches. The CDR3 is 16 residues long. This chain's CDR3 is CASSLGTPGQGYEQYF. CDR3 nucleotides: TGTGCCAGCAGCTTGGGTACTCCGGGACAGGGCTACGAGCAGTACTTC.

The rearrangement joins TRBV4-1 to TRBJ1-4; maybe TRBD1 (5 bases). The CDR3 runs 16 residues. Trimming removed 0 bases from V and 3 bases from J, with 11 bases in between. Germline V CDR1 and CDR2: MGHRA, YSYEKL. CDR3 coding DNA: TGCGCCAGCAGCCAAGATCGACAGCTAGCTAATGAAAAACTGTTTTTT. Encoded protein: CASSQDRQLANEKLFF.

This rearrangement joins TRBV27 to TRBJ1-4, with D unresolved. V lost 4 bases, J lost 8 bases, and 20 bases lay in between. Germline values: CDR1 MNHEY, CDR2 SMNVEV (reference sequence). CDR3 length: 16 amino acids. Here the CDR3 DNA reads TGTGCCAGCAGTTCAAACAGCATACCGGGGAAGGAAAAACTGTTTTTT. Its protein product is CASSSNSIPGKEKLFF.